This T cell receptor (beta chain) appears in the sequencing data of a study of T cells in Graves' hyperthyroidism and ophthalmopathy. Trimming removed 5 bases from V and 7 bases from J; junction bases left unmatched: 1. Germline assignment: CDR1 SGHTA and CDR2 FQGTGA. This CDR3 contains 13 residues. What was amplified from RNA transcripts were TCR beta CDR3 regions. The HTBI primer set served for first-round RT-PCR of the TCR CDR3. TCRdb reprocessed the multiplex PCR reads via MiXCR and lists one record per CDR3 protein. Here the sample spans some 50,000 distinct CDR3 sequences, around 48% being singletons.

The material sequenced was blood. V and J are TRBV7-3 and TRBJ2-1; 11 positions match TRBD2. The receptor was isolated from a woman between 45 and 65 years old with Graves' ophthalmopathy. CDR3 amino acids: CASSPSGRNEQFF. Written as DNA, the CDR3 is TGTGCCAGCAGCCCTAGCGGGAGGAATGAGCAGTTCTTC.